This T cell receptor beta chain was retrieved from a study of early T cells in non-severe SARS-CoV-2 infection. With regard to this clonotype: The junction departs from the called germline gene at one end, perhaps through a read error.

Germline V gene sequence: CDR1 DFQATT, CDR2 SNEGSKA (reference sequence). The length of the CDR3 is 16 residues. TCRdb passed the 5' RACE reads through MiXCR, listing each CDR3 protein once. The table has tens of thousands of distinct CDR3 sequences, about a tenth seen once; the top ten hold about 15%. The rearrangement uses TRBV20-1 and TRBJ1-6; D is unresolved. The sequencing input was whole blood. This receptor was obtained from an adult who was a healthcare worker with PCR-confirmed SARS-CoV-2 infection or an uninfected control (not recorded which). CDR3 residues: CGAPPFGLLDNSPLHF. DNA of the CDR3: TGCGGTGCTCCACCGTTCGGGTTGTTAGATAATTCACCCCTCCACTTT.